A selection of T cell receptor beta chains follows, all from one sample in a study of cytomegalovirus exposure and HLA in healthy donors. Libraries were prepared by immunoSEQ multiplex PCR; TCRdb keeps only in-frame clonotypes and omits some of them. The repertoire holds 150,000 to 180,000 clones, with approximately 69% as singletons. Sequencing used PBMCs. The receptors stem from a man aged 30-40 years in good health and CMV-seronegative. Both conserved end residues are part of each CDR3. Each record gives: V gene, CDR3 protein.

v_call: TRBV19; cdr3_aa: CASSLDKAKNIQYF
v_call: TRBV2; cdr3_aa: CASRQLAGGPINEQFF
v_call: TRBV19; cdr3_aa: CASSPWLAKGETQYF
v_call: TRBV6-5; cdr3_aa: CASRDSHNSPLHF
v_call: TRBV30; cdr3_aa: CAWTLAGRSSYNSPLHF
v_call: TRBV2; cdr3_aa: CASRVSSLNSPLHF
v_call: TRBV11-1; cdr3_aa: CASSPRGSTEAFF
v_call: TRBV4-2; cdr3_aa: CASSQDQGAGGRETQYF
v_call: TRBV4-3; cdr3_aa: CASSQGTSEYNEQFF
v_call: TRBV5-1; cdr3_aa: CASSLAGTAYNEQFF
v_call: TRBV6-1; cdr3_aa: CASSRGFAQPQHF
v_call: TRBV6-5; cdr3_aa: CASKGAGPYEQYF
v_call: TRBV5-4; cdr3_aa: CASSLTGTTKRANTGELFF
v_call: TRBV5-1; cdr3_aa: CASSLFDPAGGRETQYF
v_call: TRBV19; cdr3_aa: CASSGAIRTDTQYF
v_call: TRBV6-1; cdr3_aa: CASRTGQLIYGYTF
v_call: TRBV5-6; cdr3_aa: CASSTDRNYGYPF
v_call: TRBV25-1; cdr3_aa: CASSEISTNEKLFF
v_call: TRBV21-1; cdr3_aa: CASSPRRGWTEAFF
v_call: TRBV5-1; cdr3_aa: CASGPGQGVTEAFF
v_call: TRBV5-6; cdr3_aa: CASSQRWGQGGGYTEAFF
v_call: TRBV18; cdr3_aa: CASSPVGSDQPQHF
v_call: TRBV30; cdr3_aa: CAWSPLAGGRYNEQFF
v_call: TRBV20-1; cdr3_aa: CSEQGSTEAFF
v_call: TRBV11-2; cdr3_aa: CASSTDRENYGYTF
v_call: TRBV18; cdr3_aa: CASSPGANTEAFF
v_call: TRBV29-1; cdr3_aa: CSVSGYNEQFF
v_call: TRBV19; cdr3_aa: CASSIGGHSNQPQHF
v_call: TRBV6-6; cdr3_aa: CASSYREGSNQPQHF
v_call: TRBV6-5; cdr3_aa: CASRPGSVTEAFF
v_call: TRBV2; cdr3_aa: CASSVRQVRLGWYF
v_call: TRBV28; cdr3_aa: CASEQGADTQYF
v_call: TRBV4-3; cdr3_aa: CASSQDDRGSGYTF
v_call: TRBV14; cdr3_aa: CASSLTGVGGEQYF
v_call: TRBV7-2; cdr3_aa: CASSLITGELFF
v_call: TRBV5-1; cdr3_aa: CASTSGVVLDEQYF
v_call: TRBV4-3; cdr3_aa: CASSQDLIPNRGGLDF
v_call: TRBV11-2; cdr3_aa: CASSLGTKNYGYTF
v_call: TRBV28; cdr3_aa: CASSFGGSYNEQFF
v_call: TRBV7-9; cdr3_aa: CASSSRRDRVYEQYF
v_call: TRBV25-1; cdr3_aa: CASRDIYNEQFF
v_call: TRBV27; cdr3_aa: CASSPWEATINAQYF
v_call: TRBV6-5; cdr3_aa: CASSQTGDVDEQYF
v_call: TRBV5-4; cdr3_aa: CASSDLTSGLDEQYF
v_call: TRBV5-1; cdr3_aa: CASSPGQQYNYGYTF
v_call: TRBV7-9; cdr3_aa: CASSLVSGRGAEKLFF
v_call: TRBV13; cdr3_aa: CASRSDSSYNSPLHF
v_call: TRBV28; cdr3_aa: CASSSHTPGQGSPLHF
v_call: TRBV7-2; cdr3_aa: CASSLDGGSQETQYF
v_call: TRBV5-6; cdr3_aa: CASSLAESSHTDTQYF
v_call: TRBV2; cdr3_aa: CASSLYDSRNTGELFF
v_call: TRBV18; cdr3_aa: CASSPGRGRAFF
v_call: TRBV6-5; cdr3_aa: CASSYSDRGSNQPQHF
v_call: TRBV28; cdr3_aa: CASRLTGGYYEQYF
v_call: TRBV19; cdr3_aa: CASSPDPYNEQFF
v_call: TRBV5-4; cdr3_aa: CASSFTVDSSAVGNTIYF
v_call: TRBV4-2; cdr3_aa: CASSGAGFGGVNYEQYF
v_call: TRBV2; cdr3_aa: CASREHTTDTGELFF